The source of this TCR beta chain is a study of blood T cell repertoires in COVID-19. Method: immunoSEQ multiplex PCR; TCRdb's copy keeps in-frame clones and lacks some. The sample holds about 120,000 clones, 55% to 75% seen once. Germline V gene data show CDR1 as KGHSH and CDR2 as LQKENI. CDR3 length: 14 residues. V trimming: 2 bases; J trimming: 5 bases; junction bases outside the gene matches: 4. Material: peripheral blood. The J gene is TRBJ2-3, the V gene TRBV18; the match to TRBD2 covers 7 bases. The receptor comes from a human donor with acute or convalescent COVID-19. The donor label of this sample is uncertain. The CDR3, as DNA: TGTGCCAGCTCACCATCCGGCGGGGGAGATACGCAGTATTTT. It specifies CASSPSGGGDTQYF.